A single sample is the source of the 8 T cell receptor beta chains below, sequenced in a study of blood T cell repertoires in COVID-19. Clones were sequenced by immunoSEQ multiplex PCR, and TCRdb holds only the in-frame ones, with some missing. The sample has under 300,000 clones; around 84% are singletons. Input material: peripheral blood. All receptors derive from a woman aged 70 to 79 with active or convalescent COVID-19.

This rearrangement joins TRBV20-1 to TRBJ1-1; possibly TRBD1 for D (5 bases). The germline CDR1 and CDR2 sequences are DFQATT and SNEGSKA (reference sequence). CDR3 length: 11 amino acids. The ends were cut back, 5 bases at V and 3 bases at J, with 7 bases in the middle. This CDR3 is CSAGGDTEAFF. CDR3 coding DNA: TGCAGTGCTGGGGGGGACACTGAAGCTTTCTTT.

The CDR3 DNA follows: TGTGCCAGCAGCTTAGGTAGCACTGAAGCTTTCTTT. This translates into CASSLGSTEAFF. The gene calls are TRBV7-2 and TRBJ1-1; D gene unclear. The length of the CDR3 is 12 residues. Germline V lookup: CDR1 SGHTA, CDR2 FQGNSA. V was trimmed by 1 base and J by 4 bases, leaving 4 bases between them.

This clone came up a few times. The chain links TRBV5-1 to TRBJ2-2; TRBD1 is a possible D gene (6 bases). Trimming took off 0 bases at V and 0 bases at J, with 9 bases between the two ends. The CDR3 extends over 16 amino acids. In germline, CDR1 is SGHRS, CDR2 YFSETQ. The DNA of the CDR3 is TGCGCCAGCAGCTTGGCCGGGACACCGAACACCGGGGAGCTGTTTTTT. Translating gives CASSLAGTPNTGELFF.

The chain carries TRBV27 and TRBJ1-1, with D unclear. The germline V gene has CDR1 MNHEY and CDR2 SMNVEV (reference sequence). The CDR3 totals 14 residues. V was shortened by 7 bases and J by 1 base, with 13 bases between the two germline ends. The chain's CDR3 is CASNSLYENTEAFF. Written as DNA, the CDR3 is TGTGCCAGCAATAGTTTGTACGAGAACACTGAAGCTTTCTTT.

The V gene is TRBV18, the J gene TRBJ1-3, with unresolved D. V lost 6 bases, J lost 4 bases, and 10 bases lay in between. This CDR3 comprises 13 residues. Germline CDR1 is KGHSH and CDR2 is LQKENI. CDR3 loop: CASSLAAGNTIYF. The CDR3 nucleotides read TGTGCCAGCTCCCTCGCAGCGGGAAACACCATATATTTT.

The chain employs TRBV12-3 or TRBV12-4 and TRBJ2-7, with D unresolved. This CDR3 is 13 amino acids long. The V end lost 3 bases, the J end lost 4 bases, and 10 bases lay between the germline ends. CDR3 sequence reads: CASSLGSSYEQYF. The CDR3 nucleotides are TGTGCCAGCAGTTTGGGCTCATCTTACGAGCAGTACTTC.

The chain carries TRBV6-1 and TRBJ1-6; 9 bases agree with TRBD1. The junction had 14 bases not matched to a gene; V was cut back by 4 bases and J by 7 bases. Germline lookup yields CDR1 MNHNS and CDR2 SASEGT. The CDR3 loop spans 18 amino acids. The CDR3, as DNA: TGTGCCAGCAGTGCTCACAGGGAATACAGGGGGCTGAATTCACCCCTCCACTTT. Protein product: CASSAHREYRGLNSPLHF.

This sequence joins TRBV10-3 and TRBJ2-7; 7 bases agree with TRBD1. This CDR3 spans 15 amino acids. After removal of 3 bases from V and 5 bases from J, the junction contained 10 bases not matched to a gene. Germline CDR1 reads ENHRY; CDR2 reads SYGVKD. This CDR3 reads CAISERRQGWNEQYF. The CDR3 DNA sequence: TGTGCCATCAGTGAAAGACGACAGGGATGGAACGAGCAGTACTTC.